This TCR beta chain emerged from a study of blood T cell repertoires in COVID-19. Across the whole study: The United States, Italy and Spain were the sources of the acute and convalescent COVID-19 samples. The analysed material was cDNA or gDNA that came from T cells, B-cell-depleted T cells, or PBMCs.

The ends were cut back, 0 bases at V and 0 bases at J, with 3 bases in the middle. In germline, CDR1 is GTSNPN, CDR2 SVGIG (reference sequence). The length of the CDR3 is 13 residues. Original processing notes: How many nucleated cells were present was estimated from reference gene primer amplification. Data came from immunoSEQ multiplex PCR; TCRdb stores just in-frame clones and leaves some out. V and J calls and clone size follow that table, whereas D and trimming were derived from the DNA. The table lists about 83,000 clones, roughly 86% of them singletons. The chain has TRBV30 and TRBJ1-3, with unresolved D. This sequence originates from a woman older than 75 in a cohort sampled during active or convalescent COVID-19. Sequencing was performed on peripheral blood. This CDR3 is CAWSVSSGNTIYF. CDR3 nucleotides: TGTGCCTGGAGTGTGAGCTCTGGAAACACCATATATTTT.